This T cell receptor beta chain was sequenced for a study of shared clonotypes between healthy human individuals. On this clone itself: Antigen unknown.

CDR3 length: 14 amino acids. Trimming stripped 3 bases from V and 1 base from J, with 9 bases between. Germline assignment: CDR1 SGHTA and CDR2 FQGNSA. Researchers divided each subset's genomic DNA evenly across several immunoSEQ plates. TCRdb's table, derived via immunoSEQ multiplex PCR, lists solely in-frame clones and lacks some. The sample holds roughly 95,000 clones; roughly 50% are singletons and the top ten take about 16%. Points from the study as a whole: Sampling used blood alone; tissue repertoires probably differ. The study drew on few donors, limiting represented genetic and exposure-history diversity.

Source material: PBMCs. The chain uses TRBV7-2 and TRBJ2-5; a weak D match, TRBD2 (5 bases). The sequence was obtained from a middle-aged woman in good health. Some clones in this sample may be carry-over from other donors' samples. The CDR3 loop reads CASSLYGLQETQYF. The CDR3 DNA reads TGTGCCAGCAGCTTGTACGGACTCCAAGAGACCCAGTACTTC. The full variable domain, completed using reference TRBV7-2 and TRBJ2-5, is GAGVSQSPSNKVTEKGKDVELRCDPISGHTALYWYRQSLGQGLEFLIYFQGNSAPDKSGLPSDRFSAERTGGSVSTLTIQRTQQEDSAVYLCASSLYGLQETQYFGPGTRLLVL.